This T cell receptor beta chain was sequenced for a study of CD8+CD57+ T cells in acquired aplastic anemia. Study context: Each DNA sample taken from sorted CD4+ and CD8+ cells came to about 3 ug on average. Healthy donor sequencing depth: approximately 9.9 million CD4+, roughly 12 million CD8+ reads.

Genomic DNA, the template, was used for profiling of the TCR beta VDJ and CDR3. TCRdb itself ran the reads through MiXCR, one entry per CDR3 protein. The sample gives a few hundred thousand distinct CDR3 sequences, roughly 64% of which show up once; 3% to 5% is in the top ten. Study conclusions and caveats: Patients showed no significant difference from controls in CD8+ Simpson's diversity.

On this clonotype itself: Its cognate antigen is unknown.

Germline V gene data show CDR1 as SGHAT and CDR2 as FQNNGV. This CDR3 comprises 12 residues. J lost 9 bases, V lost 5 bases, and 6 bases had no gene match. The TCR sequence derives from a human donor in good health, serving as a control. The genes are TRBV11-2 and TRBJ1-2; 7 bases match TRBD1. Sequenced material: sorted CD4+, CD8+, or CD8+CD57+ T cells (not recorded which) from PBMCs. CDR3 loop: CASSKKTGCYTF. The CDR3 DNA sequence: TGTGCCAGCAGCAAAAAGACAGGGTGCTACACCTTC.